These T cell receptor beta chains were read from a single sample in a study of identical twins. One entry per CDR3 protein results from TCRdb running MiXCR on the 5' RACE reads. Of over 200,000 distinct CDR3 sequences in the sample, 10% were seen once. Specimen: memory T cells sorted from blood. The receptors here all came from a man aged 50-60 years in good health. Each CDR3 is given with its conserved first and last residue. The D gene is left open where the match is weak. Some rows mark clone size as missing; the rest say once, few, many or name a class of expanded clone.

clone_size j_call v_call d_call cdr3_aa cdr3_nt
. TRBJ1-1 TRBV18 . CASSPPLGGGSKAFF TGTGCCAGCTCACCCCCCCTGGGAGGAGGGTCAAAAGCTTTCTTT
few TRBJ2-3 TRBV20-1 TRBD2 CSAKVGGLTDTQYF TGCAGTGCCAAGGTTGGGGGACTAACCGATACGCAGTATTTT
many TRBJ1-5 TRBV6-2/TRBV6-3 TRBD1 CASSYWAGTGKDQPQHF TGTGCCAGCAGTTACTGGGCTGGGACAGGGAAGGATCAGCCCCAGCATTTT
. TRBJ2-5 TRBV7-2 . CASSLDAGVGETQYF TGTGCCAGCAGCTTAGATGCAGGGGTAGGAGAGACCCAGTACTTC
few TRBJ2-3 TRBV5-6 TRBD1 CASSVGTGLSTDTQYF TGTGCCAGCAGCGTCGGGACAGGGCTTAGCACAGATACGCAGTATTTT
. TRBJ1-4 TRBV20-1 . CSASPTGNEKLFF TGCAGTGCTAGCCCCACAGGGAATGAAAAACTGTTTTTT
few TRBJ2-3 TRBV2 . CASSESTQYF TGTGCCAGCAGTGAATCTACGCAGTATTTT
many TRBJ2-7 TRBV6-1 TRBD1 CASRVRQGSYEQYF TGTGCCAGCAGGGTAAGACAGGGGTCCTACGAGCAGTACTTC
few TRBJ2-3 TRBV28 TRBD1 CASSFLGQGSDTQYF TGTGCCAGCAGTTTTCTGGGACAGGGGAGTGATACGCAGTATTTT
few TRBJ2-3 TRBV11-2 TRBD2 CASSLDPWGRARRSTDTQYF TGTGCCAGCAGCTTAGATCCTTGGGGGAGGGCCCGTAGAAGCACAGATACGCAGTATTTT
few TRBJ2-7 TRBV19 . CASSIDPGSSEKYF TGTGCCAGTAGTATAGACCCAGGATCCTCGGAGAAGTACTTC
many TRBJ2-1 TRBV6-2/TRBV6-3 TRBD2 CASQRLGGRDEQFF TGTGCCAGCCAGAGACTAGGTGGGAGGGATGAGCAGTTCTTC
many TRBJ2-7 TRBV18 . CASSPEQNTYEQYF TGTGCCAGCTCACCAGAACAGAACACCTACGAGCAGTACTTC
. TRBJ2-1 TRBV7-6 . CASSSGPRDPNNEQFF TGTGCCAGCAGCTCGGGACCTCGGGACCCTAACAATGAGCAGTTCTTC
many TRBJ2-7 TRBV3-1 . CASSRLNYEQYF TGTGCCAGCAGCCGATTAAATTACGAGCAGTACTTC
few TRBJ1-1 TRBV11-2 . CASSPGAEPWNTEAFF TGTGCCAGCAGCCCAGGGGCCGAACCATGGAACACTGAAGCTTTCTTT
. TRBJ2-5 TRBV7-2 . CASSLAVLARQETQYF TGTGCCAGCAGCTTAGCGGTTCTAGCGCGACAAGAGACCCAGTACTTC
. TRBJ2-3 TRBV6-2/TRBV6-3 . CASTRTRGTDTQYF TGTGCCAGCACCCGCACGAGGGGCACAGATACGCAGTATTTT
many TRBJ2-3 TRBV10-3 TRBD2 CAISFVASGADTQYF TGTGCCATCAGCTTCGTTGCTAGCGGGGCAGATACGCAGTATTTT
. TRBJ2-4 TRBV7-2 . CASSLEGWDIQYF TGTGCCAGCAGCTTAGAGGGTTGGGACATTCAGTACTTC
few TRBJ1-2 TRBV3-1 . CASSQIQGSSYTF TGTGCCAGCAGCCAAATCCAGGGGAGCAGCTACACCTTC
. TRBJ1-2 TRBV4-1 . CASSQAVGEGYGYTF TGCGCCAGCAGCCAAGCGGTAGGGGAGGGCTATGGCTACACCTTC
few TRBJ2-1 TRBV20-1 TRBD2 CSARDQPSGGRSPYNEQFF TGCAGTGCTAGAGATCAACCTAGCGGGGGCCGTTCTCCCTACAATGAGCAGTTCTTC
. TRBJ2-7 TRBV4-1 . CASSQDRGRLALEQYF TGCGCCAGCAGCCAAGATCGTGGCCGCTTGGCGCTCGAGCAGTACTTC
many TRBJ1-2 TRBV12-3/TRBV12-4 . CASSFRLQGNGYTF TGTGCCAGCAGTTTCCGTTTACAGGGAAACGGCTACACCTTC
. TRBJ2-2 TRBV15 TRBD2 CATSRDAPASGGAGELFF TGTGCCACCAGCAGAGATGCTCCGGCTAGCGGGGGGGCCGGGGAGCTGTTTTTT
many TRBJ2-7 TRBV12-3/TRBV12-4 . CASSKDSGAARNSYEQYF TGTGCCAGCAGCAAGGACAGCGGAGCGGCTAGAAACTCCTACGAGCAGTACTTC
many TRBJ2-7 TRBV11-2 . CASSLALASREQYF TGTGCCAGCAGCTTAGCCCTTGCAAGCCGGGAGCAGTACTTC
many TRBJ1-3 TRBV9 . CASSAASGNTIYF TGTGCCAGCAGCGCCGCCTCCGGAAACACCATATATTTT
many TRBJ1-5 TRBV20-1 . CSASRREDQPQHF TGCAGTGCTAGCAGGAGGGAGGATCAGCCCCAGCATTTT
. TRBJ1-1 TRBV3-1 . CASSHSGQGDTEAFF .
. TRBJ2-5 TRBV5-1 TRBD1 CASSILTGWLDTQYF TGCGCCAGCAGCATTCTGACAGGGTGGTTGGATACCCAGTACTTC
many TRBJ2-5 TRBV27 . CASSSIRGAETQYF TGTGCCAGCAGTTCTATTCGGGGGGCAGAGACCCAGTACTTC
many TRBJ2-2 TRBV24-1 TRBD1 CATSDGGGQGATGELFF TGTGCCACCAGTGATGGAGGAGGACAGGGGGCCACCGGGGAGCTGTTTTTT
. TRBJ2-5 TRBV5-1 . CASSYRLDQETQYF TGCGCCAGCAGCTATCGACTAGACCAAGAGACCCAGTACTTC
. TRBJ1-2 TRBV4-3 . CASSLTGANYGYTF TGCGCCAGCAGCCTGACTGGGGCTAACTATGGCTACACCTTC
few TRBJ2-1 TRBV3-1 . CASSIFNNEQFF TGTGCCAGCAGTATTTTCAACAATGAGCAGTTCTTC
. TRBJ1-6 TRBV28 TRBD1 CASSLWQGVDNSPLHF TGTGCCAGCAGTTTATGGCAGGGGGTTGATAATTCACCCCTCCACTTT
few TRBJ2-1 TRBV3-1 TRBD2 CASSQEGERGAYNEQFF TGTGCCAGCAGCCAAGAGGGTGAGCGGGGGGCTTACAATGAGCAGTTCTTC
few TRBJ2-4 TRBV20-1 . CSAKKNIQYF TGCAGTGCTAAGAAAAACATTCAGTACTTC
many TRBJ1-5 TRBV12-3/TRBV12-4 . CASSLDRGLPQHF TGTGCCAGCAGTTTAGACAGAGGATTGCCCCAGCATTTT
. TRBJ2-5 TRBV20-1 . CSARVGVGTQYF TGCAGTGCTAGAGTGGGGGTGGGGACCCAGTACTTC
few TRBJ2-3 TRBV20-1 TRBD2 CSAREERGLTTDTQYF TGCAGTGCTAGAGAGGAAAGGGGACTAACCACAGATACGCAGTATTTT
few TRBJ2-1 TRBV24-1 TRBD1 CATSETTGQTNEQFF TGTGCCACCAGTGAGACGACAGGGCAAACAAATGAGCAGTTCTTC
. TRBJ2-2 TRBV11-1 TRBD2 CASSATRILAGGAGELFF TGTGCCAGCAGCGCTACCAGAATTCTAGCGGGAGGAGCCGGGGAGCTGTTTTTT
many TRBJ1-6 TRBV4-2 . CASSQIGGRRKIRDSPLHF TGTGCCAGCAGCCAAATTGGGGGCCGGAGGAAAATAAGGGATTCACCCCTCCACTTT
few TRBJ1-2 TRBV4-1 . CASSQRYGEGYGYTF TGCGCCAGCAGCCAACGGTACGGGGAGGGCTATGGCTACACCTTC